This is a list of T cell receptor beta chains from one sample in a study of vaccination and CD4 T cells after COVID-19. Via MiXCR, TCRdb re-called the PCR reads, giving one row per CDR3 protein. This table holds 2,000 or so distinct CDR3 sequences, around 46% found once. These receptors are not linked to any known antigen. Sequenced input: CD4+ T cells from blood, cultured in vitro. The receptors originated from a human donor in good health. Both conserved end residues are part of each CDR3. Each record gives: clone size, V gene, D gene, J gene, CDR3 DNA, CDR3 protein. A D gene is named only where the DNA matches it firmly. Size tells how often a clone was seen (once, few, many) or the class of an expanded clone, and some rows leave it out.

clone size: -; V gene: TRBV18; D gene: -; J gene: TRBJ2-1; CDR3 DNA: TGTGCCAGCTCACTCCGACAGGCGGACAATGAGCAGTTCTTC; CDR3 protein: CASSLRQADNEQFF
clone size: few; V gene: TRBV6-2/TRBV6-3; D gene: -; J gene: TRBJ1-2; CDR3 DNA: TGTGCCAGCAGTCTATGGACCACACGGCGCTATGGCTACACCTTC; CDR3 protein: CASSLWTTRRYGYTF
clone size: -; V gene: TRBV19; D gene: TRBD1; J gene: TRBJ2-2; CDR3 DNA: TGTGCCAGTAGTACCGCTCGGGCGGACAGGGCCGGCGGGGAGCTGTTTTTT; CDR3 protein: CASSTARADRAGGELFF
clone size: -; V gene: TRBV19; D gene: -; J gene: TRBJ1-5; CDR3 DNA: TGTGCCAGTAGTCCCGGGAACAGTTATAGCAATCAGCCCCAGCATTTT; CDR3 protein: CASSPGNSYSNQPQHF
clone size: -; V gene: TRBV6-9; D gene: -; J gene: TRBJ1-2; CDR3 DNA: TGTGCCAGCAACCTTCGACGGCTTTACTATGGCTACACCTTC; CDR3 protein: CASNLRRLYYGYTF
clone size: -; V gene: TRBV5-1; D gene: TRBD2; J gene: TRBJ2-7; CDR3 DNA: TGCGCCAGCGGTGAAACTAGCGGGGGCTACGAGCAGTACTTC; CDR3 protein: CASGETSGGYEQYF
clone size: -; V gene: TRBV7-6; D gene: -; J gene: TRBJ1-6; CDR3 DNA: TGTGCCAGCAGCTTAGGGGGAGGGGGTTCACCCCTCCACTTT; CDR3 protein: CASSLGGGGSPLHF
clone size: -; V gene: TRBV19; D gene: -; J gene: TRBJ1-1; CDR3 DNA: TGTGCCAGTAGTATGGGGCAGATGAACACTGAAGCTTTCTTT; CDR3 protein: CASSMGQMNTEAFF
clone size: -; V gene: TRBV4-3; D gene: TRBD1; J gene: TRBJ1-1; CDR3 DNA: TGCGCCAGCAGCCCCGAGACAGGGAGTACTGAAGCTTTCTTT; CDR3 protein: CASSPETGSTEAFF
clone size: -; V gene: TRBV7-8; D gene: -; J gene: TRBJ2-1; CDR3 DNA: TGTGCCAGCAGCTTAGGTATAGGGGGTGAGCAGTTCTTC; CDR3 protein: CASSLGIGGEQFF
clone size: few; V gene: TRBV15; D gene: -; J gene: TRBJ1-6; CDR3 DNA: TGTGCCACCAGCAGAGATAGGAGTTCACCCCTCCACTTT; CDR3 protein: CATSRDRSSPLHF
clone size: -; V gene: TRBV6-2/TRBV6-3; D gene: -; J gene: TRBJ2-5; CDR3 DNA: TGTGCCAGCAGCGCAATACAGGGATGGAGCCAAGAGACCCAGTACTTC; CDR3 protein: CASSAIQGWSQETQYF
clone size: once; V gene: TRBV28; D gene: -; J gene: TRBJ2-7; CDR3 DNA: TGTGCCAGCAGTTTGGCAGGGGCTAGGAGCGAGCAGTACTTC; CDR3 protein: CASSLAGARSEQYF
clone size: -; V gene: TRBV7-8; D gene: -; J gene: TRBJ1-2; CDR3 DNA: TGTGCCAGCAGCTTAGGCTCGGGGATTAACTATGGCTACACCTTC; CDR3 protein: CASSLGSGINYGYTF
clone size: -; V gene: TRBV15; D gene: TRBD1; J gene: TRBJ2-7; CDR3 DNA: TGTGCCACCAGCAGAGTCAAAGGGGGCGCGGACGAGCAGTACTTC; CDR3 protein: CATSRVKGGADEQYF
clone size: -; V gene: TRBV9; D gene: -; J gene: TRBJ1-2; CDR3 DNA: TGTGCCAGCAGCTCGACGATAGGCGACTATGGCTACACCTTC; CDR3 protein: CASSSTIGDYGYTF
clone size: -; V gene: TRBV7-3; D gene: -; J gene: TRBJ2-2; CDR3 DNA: TGTGCCAGCAGCTTAGGACTGAACACCGGGGAGCTGTTTTTT; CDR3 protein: CASSLGLNTGELFF
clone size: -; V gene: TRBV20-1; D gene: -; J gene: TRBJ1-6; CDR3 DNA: TGCAGTGCTAGAGATCGCAGGGGAGCTAATTCACCCCTCCACTTT; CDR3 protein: CSARDRRGANSPLHF
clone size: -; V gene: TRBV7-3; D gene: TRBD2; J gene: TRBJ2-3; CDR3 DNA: TGTGCCAGCAGCCAGGGGGTAGCGGGAGGCCGGGGCACAGATACGCAGTATTTT; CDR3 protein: CASSQGVAGGRGTDTQYF
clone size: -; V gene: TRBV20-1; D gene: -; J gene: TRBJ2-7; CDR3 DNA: TGCAGTGCCCAACAGGGAGGCGGCCTAGGCGAGCAGTACTTC; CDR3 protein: CSAQQGGGLGEQYF
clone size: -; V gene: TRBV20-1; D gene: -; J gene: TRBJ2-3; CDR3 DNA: TGCAGTGCTTTTAGCACAAGCACAGATACGCAGTATTTT; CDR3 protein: CSAFSTSTDTQYF
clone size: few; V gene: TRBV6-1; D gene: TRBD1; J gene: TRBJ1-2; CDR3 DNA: TGTGCCAGCGGTGACAGGGCCGCTGGCTACACCTTC; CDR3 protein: CASGDRAAGYTF
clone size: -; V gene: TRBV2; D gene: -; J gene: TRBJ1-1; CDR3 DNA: TGTGCCAGCAGTGACGGGACATCTGTACTTGAAGCTTTCTTT; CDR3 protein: CASSDGTSVLEAFF
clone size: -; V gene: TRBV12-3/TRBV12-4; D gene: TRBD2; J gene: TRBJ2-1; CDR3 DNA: TGTGCCATCACTAGCGGGAGTGGCTATGAGCAGTTCTTC; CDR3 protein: CAITSGSGYEQFF
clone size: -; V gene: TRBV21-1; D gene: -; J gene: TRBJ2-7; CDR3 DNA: TGTGCCGGTACCGCCGGGGTGCGCAGCTCCTACGAGCAGTACTTC; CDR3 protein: CAGTAGVRSSYEQYF
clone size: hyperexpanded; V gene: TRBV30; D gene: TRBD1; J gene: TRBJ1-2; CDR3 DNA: TGTGCCGGGACGGGACTCGGGACAGGTAGCTACTATGGCTACACCTTC; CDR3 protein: CAGTGLGTGSYYGYTF